This TCR beta chain was identified during a study of cytomegalovirus exposure and HLA in healthy donors. PCR amplification relied on 60 Vbeta primers (plus 13 Jbeta primers). The data were produced by immunoSEQ multiplex PCR, yet TCRdb's version contains in-frame clones alone and is incomplete. The table lists just under 250,000 clones, around 80% of them singletons. Points from the study as a whole: A later analysis found common viral pathogens apparently linked to several of the most significant clusters. In a later analysis, a genetic analysis reported fewer productive-TCR N-insertions in an Asian-associated ancestry cluster than the cohort average. A later analysis found most CMV-associated TCR beta chains apparently HLA-restricted.

Germline V gene sequence: CDR1 SEHNR, CDR2 FQNEAQ (reference sequence). CDR3 length: 15 residues. V lost 1 base, J lost 2 bases, and 9 bases lay in between. On this clone itself: The antigen remains unidentified.

The clonotype was recovered from a woman aged 40 to 50 in good health and CMV-seropositive. The V and J genes are TRBV7-9 and TRBJ2-1; weak D call: TRBD2 (6 bases). The sample was PBMCs. The CDR3 nucleotides are TGTGCCAGCAGCTTAGGACTAGTCCCCTACAATGAGCAGTTCTTC. It encodes CASSLGLVPYNEQFF.